Given below is one T cell receptor (beta chain) in context. The sample originates from a study of glioma-infiltrating T cells after dendritic cell vaccination. The protocol was immunoSEQ multiplex PCR, while the TCRdb copy is restricted to in-frame clones and leaves out a portion. The table includes 85,000 to 100,000 clones, about 85% detected once. As for time point: after dendritic cell vaccination, including at tumor progression/relapse. Losses at the gene ends were 5 bases for V and 7 bases for J; bases not matched to a gene: 28. CDR1 is MNHEY, CDR2 SMNVEV, per germline (reference sequence). This CDR3 spans 21 amino acids.

The source of this sequence is a human donor with glioblastoma. Sequences were derived from blood, sampled after dendritic cell vaccination. V gene TRBV27 combines with J gene TRBJ2-1, with 8 bases lining up with TRBD1. The CDR3 reads CASSAFPGGLTRRIGGNEQFF. The CDR3, as DNA: TGTGCCAGCAGTGCCTTTCCAGGGGGCCTCACGCGCCGAATTGGAGGTAATGAGCAGTTCTTC.